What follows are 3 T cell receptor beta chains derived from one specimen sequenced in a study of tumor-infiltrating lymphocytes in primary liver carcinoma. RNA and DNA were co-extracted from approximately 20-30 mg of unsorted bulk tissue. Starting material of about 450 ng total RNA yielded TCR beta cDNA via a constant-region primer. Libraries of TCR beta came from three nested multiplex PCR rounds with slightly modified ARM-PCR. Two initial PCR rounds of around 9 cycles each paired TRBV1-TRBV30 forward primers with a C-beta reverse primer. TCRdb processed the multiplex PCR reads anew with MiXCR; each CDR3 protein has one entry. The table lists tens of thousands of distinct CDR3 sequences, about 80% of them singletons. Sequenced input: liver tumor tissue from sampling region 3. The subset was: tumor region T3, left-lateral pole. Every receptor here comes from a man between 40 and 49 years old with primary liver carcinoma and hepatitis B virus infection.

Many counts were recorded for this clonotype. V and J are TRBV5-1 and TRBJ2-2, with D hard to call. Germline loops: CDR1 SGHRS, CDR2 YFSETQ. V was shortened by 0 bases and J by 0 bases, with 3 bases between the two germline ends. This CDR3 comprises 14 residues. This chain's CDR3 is CASSLGANTGELFF. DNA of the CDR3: TGCGCCAGCAGCTTGGGGGCGAACACCGGGGAGCTGTTTTTT.

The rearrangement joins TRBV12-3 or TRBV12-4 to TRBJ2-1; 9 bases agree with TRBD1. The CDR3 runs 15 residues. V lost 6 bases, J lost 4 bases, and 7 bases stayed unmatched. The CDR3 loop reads CASSPTGQGYNEQFF. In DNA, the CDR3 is TGTGCCAGCAGCCCGACGGGACAGGGATACAATGAGCAGTTCTTC.

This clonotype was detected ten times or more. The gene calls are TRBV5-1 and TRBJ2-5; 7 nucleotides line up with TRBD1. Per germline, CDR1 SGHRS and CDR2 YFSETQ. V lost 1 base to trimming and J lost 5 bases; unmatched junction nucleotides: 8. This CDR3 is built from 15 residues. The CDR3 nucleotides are TGCGCCAGCAGCTTGTCGCCACAGGGGTTCGAGACCCAGTACTTC. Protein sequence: CASSLSPQGFETQYF.